Sequencing of this T cell receptor beta chain was carried out in a study of blood T cell repertoires in COVID-19. Overall study: Samples came from the United States, Italy and Spain, spanning acute and convalescent COVID-19.

Generated by immunoSEQ multiplex PCR, the TCRdb table keeps only in-frame clones and is missing some. The table records 450,000 to 500,000 clones, roughly 90% of them present only once. Symptom resolution, clearance, or two negative PCRs marked donors in Cohort 3 as recovered. This CDR3 region has 15 residues. The TCR was taken from a young woman who had recovered from COVID-19. Material for sequencing was PBMCs or T cells enriched from blood (not recorded which). This chain joins TRBV21-1 and TRBJ1-1; TRBD1, the table's D call, was not compared with the DNA. TRBV21-1 is listed as a pseudogene. The CDR3 loop reads CASSSIQGLNTEAFF. The CDR3 DNA is TGTGCCAGCAGCTCCATCCAGGGTCTGAACACTGAAGCTTTCTTT.